This is a list of T cell receptor beta chains from one sample in a study of somatic mutations in cytotoxic T cells in rheumatoid arthritis. Data came from immunoSEQ multiplex PCR; TCRdb stores just in-frame clones and leaves some out. The sample gives 20,000 or so clones, over 75% of which show up once; roughly a tenth is in the top ten. Sequencing was carried out using CD8+ T cells sorted from blood. These receptor sequences come from a woman between 50 and 59 years old in good health. The CDR3 runs from the conserved cysteine through the conserved F or W. The D gene is left open where the match is weak. Clone size, where shown, is once, few, many, or a class for clones that have expanded.

CDR3 length | D gene | J gene | clone size | V gene | CDR3 protein | CDR3 DNA
14 | TRBD1 | TRBJ2-7 | medium-sized | TRBV19 | CASSTGQGTYEQYF | TGTGCCAGTAGTACCGGACAGGGAACCTACGAGCAGTACTTC
15 | TRBD2 | TRBJ2-3 | . | TRBV27 | CASSPRTSGTDTQYF | TGTGCCAGCAGCCCTAGGACTAGCGGCACAGATACGCAGTATTTT
14 | . | TRBJ2-1 | . | TRBV27 | CASSWGSSYNEQFF | TGTGCCAGCAGTTGGGGTAGCTCCTACAATGAGCAGTTCTTC
12 | . | TRBJ2-7 | . | TRBV5-6 | CASSGREYEQYF | TGTGCCAGCAGCGGACGGGAATACGAGCAGTACTTC
14 | . | TRBJ2-3 | . | TRBV25-1 | CASSEISFADTQYF | TGTGCCAGCAGTGAAATCTCTTTCGCAGATACGCAGTATTTT
17 | . | TRBJ1-6 | . | TRBV21-1 | CASSKEDKGRANSPLHF | TGTGCCAGCAGCAAAGAGGACAAGGGACGGGCCAATTCACCCCTCCACTTT
13 | . | TRBJ1-1 | once | TRBV7-9 | CASSLAGHTEAFF | TGTGCCAGCAGCTTAGCAGGGCACACTGAAGCTTTCTTT
13 | . | TRBJ1-2 | . | TRBV19 | CASSPLGYDGYTF | TGTGCCAGTAGTCCCCTAGGATATGATGGCTACACCTTC
14 | . | TRBJ1-1 | . | TRBV2 | CASSEPGLGTEAFF | TGTGCCAGCAGTGAACCCGGGTTGGGCACTGAAGCTTTCTTT
15 | TRBD2 | TRBJ2-5 | . | TRBV4-1 | CASSQDPAGGETQYF | TGCGCCAGCAGCCAAGATCCAGCGGGGGGGGAGACCCAGTACTTC
13 | . | TRBJ2-2 | . | TRBV7-9 | CASIQGGTGELFF | TGTGCCAGCATCCAGGGCGGCACCGGGGAGCTGTTTTTT
17 | TRBD2 | TRBJ2-5 | . | TRBV11-2 | CASSLGLLAGGGETQYF | TGTGCCAGCAGCTTAGGCCTCCTAGCGGGAGGTGGCGAGACCCAGTACTTC
14 | . | TRBJ1-4 | . | TRBV9 | CASSVAHSNEKLFF | TGTGCCAGCAGCGTGGCCCATAGTAATGAAAAACTGTTTTTT
18 | . | TRBJ2-1 | . | TRBV4-2 | CASSQESTYGEPYNEQFF | TGTGCCAGCAGCCAAGAGTCTACATACGGAGAGCCATACAATGAGCAGTTCTTC
15 | TRBD1 | TRBJ2-2 | . | TRBV4-2 | CASSQGTGDTGELFF | TGTGCCAGCAGCCAAGGGACAGGGGACACCGGGGAGCTGTTTTTT
12 | . | TRBJ2-1 | . | TRBV6-6 | CASSSTGNEQFF | TGTGCCAGCAGTTCAACGGGCAATGAGCAGTTCTTC
15 | . | TRBJ1-6 | few | TRBV9 | CASSPGGVWNSPLHF | TGTGCCAGCAGCCCTGGAGGGGTTTGGAATTCACCCCTCCACTTT
13 | . | TRBJ1-5 | . | TRBV27 | CASSLSAQGPQHF | TGTGCCAGCAGTTTATCCGCCCAGGGGCCCCAGCATTTT
15 | TRBD1 | TRBJ2-7 | . | TRBV19 | CASSMGQGAAYEQYF | TGTGCCAGTAGTATGGGACAGGGGGCGGCCTACGAGCAGTACTTC
16 | TRBD2 | TRBJ2-2 | . | TRBV7-2 | CASSFRAGGPTGELFF | TGTGCCAGCAGCTTCCGAGCGGGAGGGCCCACCGGGGAGCTGTTTTTT
15 | TRBD1 | TRBJ2-2 | . | TRBV5-1 | CASSMTGVQTGELFF | TGCGCCAGCAGCATGACAGGGGTTCAAACCGGGGAGCTGTTTTTT
15 | TRBD1 | TRBJ2-1 | . | TRBV5-1 | CASSPGQAVKNEQFF | TGCGCCAGCAGCCCGGGACAGGCGGTTAAGAATGAGCAGTTCTTC
17 | TRBD2 | TRBJ2-3 | . | TRBV9 | CASSVALTSGTTDTQYF | TGTGCCAGCAGCGTAGCCCTCACTAGCGGGACCACAGATACGCAGTATTTT
14 | TRBD1 | TRBJ2-1 | . | TRBV2 | CASSPDRGLNEQFF | TGTGCCAGCAGTCCTGACAGGGGGCTTAATGAGCAGTTCTTC
14 | . | TRBJ1-1 | . | TRBV7-6 | CASSLYIADTEAFF | TGTGCCAGCAGCTTGTACATAGCCGACACTGAAGCTTTCTTT
15 | TRBD1 | TRBJ1-5 | . | TRBV28 | CASSLDRGVYQPQHF | TGTGCCAGCAGTTTAGACAGGGGGGTCTATCAGCCCCAGCATTTT
13 | . | TRBJ2-2 | once | TRBV6-5 | CASSYQATGELFF | TGTGCCAGCAGTTATCAAGCCACCGGGGAGCTGTTTTTT
14 | . | TRBJ1-4 | few | TRBV16 | CASSRGGTNEKLFF | TGTGCCAGCAGCCGCGGGGGAACTAATGAAAAACTGTTTTTT
16 | TRBD2 | TRBJ2-1 | . | TRBV5-6 | CASSLDLAGSYNEQFF | TGTGCCAGCAGCTTGGACCTAGCGGGTAGTTACAATGAGCAGTTCTTC
17 | TRBD2 | TRBJ2-1 | . | TRBV7-6 | CASSTTSGGSSYNEQFF | TGTGCCAGCAGTACGACTAGCGGAGGGAGCTCCTACAATGAGCAGTTCTTC
16 | . | TRBJ1-2 | . | TRBV28 | CASSLLGGDGRYGYTF | TGTGCCAGCAGTTTATTAGGAGGGGACGGGAGGTATGGCTACACCTTC
15 | TRBD2 | TRBJ2-7 | . | TRBV7-6 | CASTPGLDLSYEQYF | TGTGCCAGCACCCCGGGACTAGACCTATCCTACGAGCAGTACTTC
15 | . | TRBJ2-2 | once | TRBV4-2 | CASSQDGASDGELFF | TGTGCCAGCAGCCAAGACGGGGCTAGCGACGGGGAGCTGTTTTTT
17 | . | TRBJ2-1 | . | TRBV10-1 | CASSEFNPLGTHNEQFF | TGCGCCAGCAGTGAGTTCAACCCCCTGGGGACACACAATGAGCAGTTCTTC